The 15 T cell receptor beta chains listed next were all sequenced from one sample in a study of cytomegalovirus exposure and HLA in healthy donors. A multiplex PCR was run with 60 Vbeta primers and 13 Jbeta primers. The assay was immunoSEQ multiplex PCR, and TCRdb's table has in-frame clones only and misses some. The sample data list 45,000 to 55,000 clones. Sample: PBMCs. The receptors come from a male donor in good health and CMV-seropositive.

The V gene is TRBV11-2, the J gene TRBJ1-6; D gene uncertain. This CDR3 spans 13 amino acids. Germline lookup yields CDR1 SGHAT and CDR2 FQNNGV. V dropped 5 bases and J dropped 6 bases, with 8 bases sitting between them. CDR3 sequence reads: CASSPGSNSPLHF. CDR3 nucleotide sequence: TGTGCCAGCAGCCCAGGATCTAATTCACCCCTCCACTTT.

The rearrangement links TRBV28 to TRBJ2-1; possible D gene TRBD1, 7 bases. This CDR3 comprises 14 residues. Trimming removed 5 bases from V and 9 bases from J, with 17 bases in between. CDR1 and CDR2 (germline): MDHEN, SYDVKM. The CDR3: CASSEPGQRVEQFF. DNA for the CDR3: TGTGCCAGCAGTGAGCCGGGACAGCGGGTTGAGCAGTTCTTC.

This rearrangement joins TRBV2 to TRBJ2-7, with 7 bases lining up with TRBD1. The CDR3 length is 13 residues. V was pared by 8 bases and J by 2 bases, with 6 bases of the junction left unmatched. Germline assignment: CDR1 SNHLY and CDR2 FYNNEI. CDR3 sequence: CASRDRVTYEQYF. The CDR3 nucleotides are TGTGCCAGCCGCGACAGGGTCACCTACGAGCAGTACTTC.

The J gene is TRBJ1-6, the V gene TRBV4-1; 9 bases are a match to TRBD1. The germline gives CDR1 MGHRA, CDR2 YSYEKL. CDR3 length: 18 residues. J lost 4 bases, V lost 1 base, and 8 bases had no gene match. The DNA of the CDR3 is TGCGCCAGCAGCCAAGGAGTTTTCGGGACAGGGTATAATTCACCCCTCCACTTT. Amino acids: CASSQGVFGTGYNSPLHF.

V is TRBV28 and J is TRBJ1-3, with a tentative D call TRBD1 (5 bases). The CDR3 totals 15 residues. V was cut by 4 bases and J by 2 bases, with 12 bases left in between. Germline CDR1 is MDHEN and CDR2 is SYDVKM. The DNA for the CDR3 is TGTGCCAGCAGTTGGGGATGGGGGGCTGGAAACACCATATATTTT. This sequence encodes CASSWGWGAGNTIYF. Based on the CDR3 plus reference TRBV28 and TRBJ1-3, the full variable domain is DVKVTQSSRYLVKRTGEKVFLECVQDMDHENMFWYRQDPGLGLRLIYFSYDVKMKEKGDIPEGYSVSREKKERFSLILESASTNQTSMYLCASSWGWGAGNTIYFGEGSWLTVV.

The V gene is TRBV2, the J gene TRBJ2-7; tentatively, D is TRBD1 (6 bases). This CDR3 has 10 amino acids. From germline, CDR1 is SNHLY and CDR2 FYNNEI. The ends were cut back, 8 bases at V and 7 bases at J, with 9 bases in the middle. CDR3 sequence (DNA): TGTGCCAGCGAGGGGGTGGAGCAGTACTTC. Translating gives CASEGVEQYF.

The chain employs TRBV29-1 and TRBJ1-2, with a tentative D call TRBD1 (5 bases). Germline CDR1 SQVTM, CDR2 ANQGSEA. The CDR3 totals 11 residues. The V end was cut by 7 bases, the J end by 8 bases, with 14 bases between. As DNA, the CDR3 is TGCAGCGGAGTGGGGGAGGGCGGCTACACCTTC. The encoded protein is CSGVGEGGYTF. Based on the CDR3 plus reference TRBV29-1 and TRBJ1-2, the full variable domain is SAVISQKPSRDICQRGTSLTIQCQVDSQVTMMFWYRQQPGQSLTLIATANQGSEATYESGFVIDKFPISRPNLTFSTLTVSNMSPEDSSIYLCSGVGEGGYTFGSGTRLTVV.

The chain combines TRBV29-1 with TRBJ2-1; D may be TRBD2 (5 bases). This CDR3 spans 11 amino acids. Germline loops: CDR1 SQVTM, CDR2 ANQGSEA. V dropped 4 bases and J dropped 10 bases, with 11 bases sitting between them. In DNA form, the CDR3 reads TGCAGCGTTGTTTCGGGGTGGGAGCAGTTCTTC. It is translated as CSVVSGWEQFF.

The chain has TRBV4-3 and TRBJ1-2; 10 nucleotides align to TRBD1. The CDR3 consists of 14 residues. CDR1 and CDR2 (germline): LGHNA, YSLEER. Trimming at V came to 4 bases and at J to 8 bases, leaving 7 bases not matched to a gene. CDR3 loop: CASSLRQGAEGYTF. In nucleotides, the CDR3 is TGCGCCAGCAGCCTTCGACAGGGGGCGGAGGGCTACACCTTC.

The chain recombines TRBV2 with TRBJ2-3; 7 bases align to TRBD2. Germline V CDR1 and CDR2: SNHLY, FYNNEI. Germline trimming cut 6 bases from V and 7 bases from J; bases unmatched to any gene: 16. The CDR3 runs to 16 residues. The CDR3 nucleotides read TGTGCCAGCAGCCCCCCCGGGATGAGCGGGGATAATACGCAGTATTTT. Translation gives CASSPPGMSGDNTQYF.

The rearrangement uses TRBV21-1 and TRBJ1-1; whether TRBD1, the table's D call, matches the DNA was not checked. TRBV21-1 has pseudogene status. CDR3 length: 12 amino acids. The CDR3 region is CASSKGALEAFF. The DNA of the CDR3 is TGTGCCAGCAGCAAAGGGGCCCTTGAAGCTTTCTTT.

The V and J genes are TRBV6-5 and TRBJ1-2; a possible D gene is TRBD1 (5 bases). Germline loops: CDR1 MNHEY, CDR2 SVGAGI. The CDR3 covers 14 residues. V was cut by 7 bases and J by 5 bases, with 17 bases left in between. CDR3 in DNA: TGTGCCAGCACCGGGGGGGACTCGATATATGGCTACACCTTC. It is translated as CASTGGDSIYGYTF.

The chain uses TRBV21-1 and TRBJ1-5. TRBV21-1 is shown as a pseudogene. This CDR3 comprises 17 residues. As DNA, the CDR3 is TGTGCCAGCAGCAAATCTGGGGTGGGAGTTAGCAATCAGCCCCAGCATTTT. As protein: CASSKSGVGVSNQPQHF.

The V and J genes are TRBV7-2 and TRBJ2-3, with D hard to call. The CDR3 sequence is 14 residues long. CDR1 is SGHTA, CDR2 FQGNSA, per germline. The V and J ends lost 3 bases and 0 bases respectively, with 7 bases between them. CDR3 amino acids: CASSFPQSTDTQYF. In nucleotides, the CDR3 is TGTGCCAGCAGCTTTCCACAGAGCACAGATACGCAGTATTTT.

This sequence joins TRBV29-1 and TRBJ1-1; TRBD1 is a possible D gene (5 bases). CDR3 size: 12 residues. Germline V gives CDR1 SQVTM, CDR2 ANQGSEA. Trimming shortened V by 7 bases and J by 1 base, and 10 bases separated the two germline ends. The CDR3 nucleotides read TGCAGCGGCTGGGGCCAGAACACTGAAGCTTTCTTT. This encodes CSGWGQNTEAFF.